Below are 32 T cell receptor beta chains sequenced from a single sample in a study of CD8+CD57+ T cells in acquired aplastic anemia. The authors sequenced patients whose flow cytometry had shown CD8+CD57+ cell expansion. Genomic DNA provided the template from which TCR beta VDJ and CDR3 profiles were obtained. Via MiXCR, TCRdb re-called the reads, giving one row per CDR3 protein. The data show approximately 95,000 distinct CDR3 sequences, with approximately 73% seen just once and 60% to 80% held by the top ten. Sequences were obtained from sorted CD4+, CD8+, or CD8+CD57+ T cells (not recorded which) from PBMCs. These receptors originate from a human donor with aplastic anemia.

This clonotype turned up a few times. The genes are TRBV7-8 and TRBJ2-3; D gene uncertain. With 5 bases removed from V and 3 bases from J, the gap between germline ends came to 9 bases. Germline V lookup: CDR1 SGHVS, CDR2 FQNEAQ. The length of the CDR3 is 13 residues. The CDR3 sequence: CASSEGLTDTQYF. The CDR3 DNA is TGTGCCAGCAGCGAAGGTCTGACAGATACGCAGTATTTT.

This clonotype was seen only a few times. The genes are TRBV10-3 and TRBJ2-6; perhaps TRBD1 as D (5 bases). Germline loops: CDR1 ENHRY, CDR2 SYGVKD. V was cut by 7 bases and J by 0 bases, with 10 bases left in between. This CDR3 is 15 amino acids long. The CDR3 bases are TGTGCCATCACCGGACAACTCTCTGGGGCCAACGTCCTGACTTTC. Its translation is CAITGQLSGANVLTF.

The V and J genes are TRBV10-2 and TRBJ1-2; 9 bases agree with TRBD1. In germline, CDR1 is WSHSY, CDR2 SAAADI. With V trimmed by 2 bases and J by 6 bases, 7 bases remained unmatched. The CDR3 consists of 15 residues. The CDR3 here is CASSEPGRQGDGYTF. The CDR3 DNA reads TGCGCCAGCAGTGAGCCGGGTCGACAGGGGGATGGCTACACCTTC.

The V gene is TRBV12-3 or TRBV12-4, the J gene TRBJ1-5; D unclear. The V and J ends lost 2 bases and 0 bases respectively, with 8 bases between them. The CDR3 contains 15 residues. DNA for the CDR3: TGTGCCAGCAGTTTACAAGGGTATAGCAATCAGCCCCAGCATTTT. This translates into CASSLQGYSNQPQHF.

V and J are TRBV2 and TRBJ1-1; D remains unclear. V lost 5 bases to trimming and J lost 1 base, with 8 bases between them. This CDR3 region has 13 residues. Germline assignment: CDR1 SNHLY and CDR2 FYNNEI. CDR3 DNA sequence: TGTGCCAGCAGTTTCCCTGCGAACACTGAAGCTTTCTTT. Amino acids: CASSFPANTEAFF.

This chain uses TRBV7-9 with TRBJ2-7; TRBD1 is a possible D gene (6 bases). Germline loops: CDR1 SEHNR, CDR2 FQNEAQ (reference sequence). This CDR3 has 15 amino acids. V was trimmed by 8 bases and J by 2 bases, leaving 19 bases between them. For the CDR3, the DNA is TGTGCCAGCGGTTACCGGGACACGAGACCCTACGAGCAGTACTTC. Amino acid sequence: CASGYRDTRPYEQYF. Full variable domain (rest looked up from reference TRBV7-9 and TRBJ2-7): DTGVSQNPRHKITKRGQNVTFRCDPISEHNRLYWYRQTLGQGPEFLTYFQNEAQLEKSRLLSDRFSAERPKGSFSTLEIQRTEQGDSAMYLCASGYRDTRPYEQYFGPGTRLTVT.

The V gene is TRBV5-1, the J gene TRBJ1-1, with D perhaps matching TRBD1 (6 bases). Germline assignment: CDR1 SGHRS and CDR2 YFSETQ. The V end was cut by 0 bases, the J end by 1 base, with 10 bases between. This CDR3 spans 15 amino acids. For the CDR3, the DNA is TGCGCCAGCAGCTTGGCCCCAGGGGCGAACACTGAAGCTTTCTTT. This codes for CASSLAPGANTEAFF.

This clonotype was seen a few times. CDR3 sequence reads: CASTLGYGANYGYTF. CDR3 nucleotides: TGTGCCAGCACCCTAGGCTACGGAGCTAACTATGGCTACACCTTC. The rearrangement uses TRBV2 and TRBJ1-2; no firm D call. Germline V gives CDR1 SNHLY, CDR2 FYNNEI. V was pared by 7 bases and J by 0 bases, with 15 bases between. The CDR3 consists of 15 residues.

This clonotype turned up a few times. The CDR3 nucleotides read TGCGCCAGCAGGGACACAGGCCTGACCGGGGAGCTGTTTTTT. It encodes CASRDTGLTGELFF. The rearrangement links TRBV10-2 to TRBJ2-2; TRBD1 is a possible D gene (5 bases). Germline CDR1 WSHSY, CDR2 SAAADI. The CDR3 length is 14 residues. V gave up 6 bases and J gave up 5 bases, with 13 bases separating them.

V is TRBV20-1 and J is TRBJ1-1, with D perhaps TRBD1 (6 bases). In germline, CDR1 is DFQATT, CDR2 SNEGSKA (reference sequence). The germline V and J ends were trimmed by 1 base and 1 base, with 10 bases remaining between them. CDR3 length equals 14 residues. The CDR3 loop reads CSARVGAKNTEAFF. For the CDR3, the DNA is TGCAGTGCTAGAGTGGGGGCTAAGAACACTGAAGCTTTCTTT.

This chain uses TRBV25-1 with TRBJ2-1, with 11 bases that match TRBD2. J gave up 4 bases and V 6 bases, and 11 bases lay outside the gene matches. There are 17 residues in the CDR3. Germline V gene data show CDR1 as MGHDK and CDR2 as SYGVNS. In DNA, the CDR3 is TGTGCCAGCAGCGACCCTCTAGCGGGGGGCCTATACAATGAGCAGTTCTTC. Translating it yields CASSDPLAGGLYNEQFF.

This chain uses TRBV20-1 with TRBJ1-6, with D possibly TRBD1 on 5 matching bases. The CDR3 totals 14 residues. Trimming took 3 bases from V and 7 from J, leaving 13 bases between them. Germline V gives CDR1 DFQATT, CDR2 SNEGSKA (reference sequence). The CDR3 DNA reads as TGCAGTGCTAGTGACAGCCTGGACAATTCACCCCTCCACTTT. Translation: CSASDSLDNSPLHF.

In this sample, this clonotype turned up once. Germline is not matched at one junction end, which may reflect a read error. The CDR3 nucleotides read TGTGCCATCAGTGAGACTTCCGGGACAGGGTTACACGAGCAGAACTTC. Its protein product is CAISETSGTGLHEQNF. The chain employs TRBV10-3 and TRBJ2-7; 9 bases match TRBD1. CDR1 ENHRY and CDR2 SYGVKD come from the germline V gene. This CDR3 spans 16 amino acids.

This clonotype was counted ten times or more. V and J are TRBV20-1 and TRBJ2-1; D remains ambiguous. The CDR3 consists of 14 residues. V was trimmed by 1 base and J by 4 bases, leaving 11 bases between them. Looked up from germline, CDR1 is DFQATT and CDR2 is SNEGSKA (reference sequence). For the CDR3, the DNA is TGCAGTGCTAGAGGGCTATCGGAGTACAATGAGCAGTTCTTC. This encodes CSARGLSEYNEQFF.

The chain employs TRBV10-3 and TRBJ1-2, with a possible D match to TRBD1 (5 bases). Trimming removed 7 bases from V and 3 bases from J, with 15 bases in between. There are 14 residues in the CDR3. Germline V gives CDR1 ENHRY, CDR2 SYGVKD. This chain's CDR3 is CAITQGSSDYGYTF. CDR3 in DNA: TGTGCCATCACGCAGGGATCAAGTGACTATGGCTACACCTTC.

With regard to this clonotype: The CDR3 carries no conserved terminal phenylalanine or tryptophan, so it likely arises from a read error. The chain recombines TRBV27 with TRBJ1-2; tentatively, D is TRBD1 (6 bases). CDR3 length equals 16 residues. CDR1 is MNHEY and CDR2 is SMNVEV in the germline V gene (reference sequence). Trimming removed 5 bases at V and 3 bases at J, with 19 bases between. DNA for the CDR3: TGTGCCAGCAGTGGGGGGGCAGAAACTGGGGACTATGGCTACACCATC. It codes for CASSGGAETGDYGYTI.

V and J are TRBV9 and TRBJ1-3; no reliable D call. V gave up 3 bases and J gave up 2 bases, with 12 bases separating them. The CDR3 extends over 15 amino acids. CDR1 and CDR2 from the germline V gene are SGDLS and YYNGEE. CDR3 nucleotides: TGTGCCAGCAGCGCCTATGCGGGGACTGGAAACACCATATATTTT. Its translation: CASSAYAGTGNTIYF. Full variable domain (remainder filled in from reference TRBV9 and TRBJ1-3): DSGVTQTPKHLITATGQRVTLRCSPRSGDLSVYWYQQSLDQGLQFLIQYYNGEERAKGNILERFSAQQFPDLHSELNLSSLELGDSALYFCASSAYAGTGNTIYFGEGSWLTVV.

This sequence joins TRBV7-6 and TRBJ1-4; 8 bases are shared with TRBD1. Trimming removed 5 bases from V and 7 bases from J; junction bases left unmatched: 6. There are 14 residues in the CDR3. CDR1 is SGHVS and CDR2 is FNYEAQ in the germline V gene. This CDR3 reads CASSPDRVSEKLFF. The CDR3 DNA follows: TGTGCCAGCAGCCCGGACAGGGTCAGTGAAAAACTGTTTTTT.

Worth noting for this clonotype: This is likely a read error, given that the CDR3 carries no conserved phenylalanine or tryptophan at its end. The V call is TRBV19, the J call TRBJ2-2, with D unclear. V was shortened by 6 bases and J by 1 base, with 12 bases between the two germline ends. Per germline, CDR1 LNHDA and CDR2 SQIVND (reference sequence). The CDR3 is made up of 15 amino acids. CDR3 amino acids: CASSQTNENTGELFL. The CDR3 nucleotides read TGTGCCAGTAGCCAAACCAACGAGAACACCGGGGAGCTGTTTCTT.

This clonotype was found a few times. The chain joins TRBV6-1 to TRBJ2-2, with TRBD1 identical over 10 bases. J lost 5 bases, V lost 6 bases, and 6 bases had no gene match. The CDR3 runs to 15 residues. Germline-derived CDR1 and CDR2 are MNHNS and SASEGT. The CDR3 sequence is CASSHGTGETGELFF. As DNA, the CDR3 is TGTGCCAGCAGCCACGGGACAGGGGAAACCGGGGAGCTGTTTTTT.

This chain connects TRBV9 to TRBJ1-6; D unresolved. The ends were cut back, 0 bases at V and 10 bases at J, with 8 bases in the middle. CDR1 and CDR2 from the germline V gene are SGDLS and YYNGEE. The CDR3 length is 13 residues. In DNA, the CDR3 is TGTGCCAGCAGCGTAGGTAGCGGCTCACCCCTCCACTTT. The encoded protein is CASSVGSGSPLHF.

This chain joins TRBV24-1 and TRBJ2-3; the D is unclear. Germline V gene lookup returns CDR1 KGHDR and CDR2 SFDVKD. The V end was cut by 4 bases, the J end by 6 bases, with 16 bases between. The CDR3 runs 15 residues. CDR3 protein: CATSDYDSATDTQYF. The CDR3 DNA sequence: TGTGCCACCAGTGACTATGACTCCGCGACGGATACGCAGTATTTT.

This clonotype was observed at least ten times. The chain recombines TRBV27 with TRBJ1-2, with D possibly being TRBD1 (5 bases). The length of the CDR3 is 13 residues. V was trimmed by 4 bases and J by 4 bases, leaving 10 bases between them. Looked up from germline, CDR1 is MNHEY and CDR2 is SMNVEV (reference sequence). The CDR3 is CASSWGGTYGYTF. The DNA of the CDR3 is TGTGCCAGCAGTTGGGGGGGGACCTATGGCTACACCTTC.

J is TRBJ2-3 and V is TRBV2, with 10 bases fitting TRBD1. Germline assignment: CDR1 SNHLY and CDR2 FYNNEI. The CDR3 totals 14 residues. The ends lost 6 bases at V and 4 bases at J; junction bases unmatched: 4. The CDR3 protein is CASRGQGTPDTQYF. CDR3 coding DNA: TGTGCCAGCAGGGGACAGGGGACCCCAGATACGCAGTATTTT.

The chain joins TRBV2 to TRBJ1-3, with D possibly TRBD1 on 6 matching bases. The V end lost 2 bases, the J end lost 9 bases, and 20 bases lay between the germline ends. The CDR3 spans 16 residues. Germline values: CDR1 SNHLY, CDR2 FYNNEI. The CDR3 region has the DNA TGTGCCAGCAGTGAATTAAGAGACAGGAGTGGGGGCACCATATATTTT. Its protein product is CASSELRDRSGGTIYF.

DNA for the CDR3: TGTGCCAGCAGTTCAGGGGGCACTGGAAACACCATATATTTT. Residues: CASSSGGTGNTIYF. The chain couples TRBV25-1 to TRBJ1-3; 8 bases map to TRBD1. This CDR3 comprises 14 residues. The J segment lost 2 bases and the V segment lost 5 bases, leaving 2 bases of the junction unmatched. CDR1 is MGHDK, CDR2 SYGVNS, per germline.

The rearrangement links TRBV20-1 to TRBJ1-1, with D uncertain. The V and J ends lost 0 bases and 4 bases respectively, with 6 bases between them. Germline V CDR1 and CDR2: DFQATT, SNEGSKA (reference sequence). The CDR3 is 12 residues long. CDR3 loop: CSARDISTEAFF. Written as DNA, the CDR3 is TGCAGTGCTAGAGATATTAGCACTGAAGCTTTCTTT.

The CDR3 DNA follows: TGTGCCAGCAGCACAGGACTAGAATCGGCCGAGCAGTACTTC. Translation: CASSTGLESAEQYF. The rearrangement links TRBV7-2 to TRBJ2-7; 7 bases map to TRBD2. This CDR3 has 14 amino acids. V dropped 5 bases and J dropped 6; count of bases not matched to a gene: 10. Germline V CDR1 and CDR2: SGHTA, FQGNSA.

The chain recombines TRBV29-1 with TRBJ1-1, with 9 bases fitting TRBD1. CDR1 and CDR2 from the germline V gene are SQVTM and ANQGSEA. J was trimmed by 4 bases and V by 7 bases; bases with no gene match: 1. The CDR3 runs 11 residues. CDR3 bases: TGCAGCGCGGGACAGGGCACTGAAGCTTTCTTT. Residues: CSAGQGTEAFF.

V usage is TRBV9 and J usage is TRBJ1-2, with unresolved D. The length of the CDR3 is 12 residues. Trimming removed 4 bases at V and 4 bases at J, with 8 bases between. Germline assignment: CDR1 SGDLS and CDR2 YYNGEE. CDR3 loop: CASSLYSYGYTF. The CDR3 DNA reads TGTGCCAGCAGCCTTTACAGCTATGGCTACACCTTC.

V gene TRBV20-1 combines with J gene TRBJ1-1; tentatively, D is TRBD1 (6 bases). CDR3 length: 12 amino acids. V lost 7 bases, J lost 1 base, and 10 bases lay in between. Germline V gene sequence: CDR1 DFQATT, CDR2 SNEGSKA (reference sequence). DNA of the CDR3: TGCAGTGTGGGACACCAGAACACTGAAGCTTTCTTT. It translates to CSVGHQNTEAFF.

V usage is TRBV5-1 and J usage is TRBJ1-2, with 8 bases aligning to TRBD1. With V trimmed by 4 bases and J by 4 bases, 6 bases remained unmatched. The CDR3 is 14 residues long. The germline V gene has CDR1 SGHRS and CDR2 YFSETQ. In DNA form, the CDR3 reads TGCGCCAGCAGCGTTGACAGGGGCCGCTATGGCTACACCTTC. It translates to CASSVDRGRYGYTF.